This T cell receptor beta chain was identified in a study of T cells in Graves' hyperthyroidism and ophthalmopathy. RNA transcripts served as the template for amplifying TCR beta CDR3 regions. A set of HTBI primers served as the primers for a first-round RT-PCR of the TCR CDR3. TCRdb reprocessed the multiplex PCR reads via MiXCR and lists one record per CDR3 protein. The sample lists over 550,000 distinct CDR3 sequences; around 17% were seen once. This CDR3 region has 15 residues. Unmatched junction bases numbered 9, after V lost 3 bases and J lost 10 bases. Per the germline V gene, CDR1 is SGHDN and CDR2 is FVKESK. This clonotype was detected only a few times.

The TCR comes from a young woman with Graves' hyperthyroidism. Source material: blood. This rearrangement joins TRBV14 to TRBJ2-1; 10 bases fit TRBD1. The CDR3 sequence: CASSQTGTGAREQFF. DNA of the CDR3: TGTGCCAGCAGCCAGACCGGGACAGGGGCGCGGGAGCAGTTCTTC.